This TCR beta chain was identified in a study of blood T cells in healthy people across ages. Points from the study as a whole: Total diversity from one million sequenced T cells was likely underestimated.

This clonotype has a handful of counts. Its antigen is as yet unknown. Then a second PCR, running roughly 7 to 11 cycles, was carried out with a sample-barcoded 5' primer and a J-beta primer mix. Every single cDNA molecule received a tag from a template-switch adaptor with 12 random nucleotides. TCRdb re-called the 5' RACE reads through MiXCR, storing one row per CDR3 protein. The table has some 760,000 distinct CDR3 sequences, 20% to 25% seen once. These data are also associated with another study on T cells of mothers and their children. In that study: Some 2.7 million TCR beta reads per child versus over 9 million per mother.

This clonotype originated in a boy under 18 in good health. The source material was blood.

The CDR3 loop is CASSSGGTQYF. The CDR3 nucleotides read TGTGCCAGCAGTTCGGGCGGGACCCAGTACTTC. The J gene is TRBJ2-5, the V gene TRBV6-6, with D unresolved. Germline V gene data show CDR1 as MNHNY and CDR2 as SVGAGI (reference sequence). CDR3 length equals 11 residues. The germline V and J ends were trimmed by 4 bases and 7 bases, with 7 bases remaining between them.